This TCR beta chain is from a study of blood T cell repertoires in COVID-19. Overall study: Italy, Spain and the United States were the sources of the convalescent and acute COVID-19 samples. PBMCs, B-cell-depleted T cells, or T cells were the source of the cDNA or gDNA that made up the material.

Original processing notes: The authors estimated nucleated cell counts from reference gene primer amplification. Clones were read by immunoSEQ multiplex PCR, and TCRdb kept only the in-frame ones, dropping some. From that table come the V and J calls and clone size; the DNA was used to work out D and trimming. Of about 23,000 clones in the sample, approximately 85% were seen once. Details on this clone: Relative to the germline gene, one junction end is altered; a read error may explain this.

Germline CDR1 PRHDT, CDR2 FYEKMQ (reference sequence). This CDR3 contains 15 residues. Sequencing input: peripheral blood. This clonotype originated in a man in his 70s in a cohort sampled during active COVID-19. The rearrangement joins TRBV13 to TRBJ2-3, with 9 bases lining up with TRBD1. The DNA for the CDR3 is TGTGCCAGCAGCCTAGGACAGGGGATATTCGATACGCAGTATTTT. Protein: CASSLGQGIFDTQYF.